The clone carrying this T cell receptor (beta chain) was recorded only once. These data belong to a study of ipilimumab plus nivolumab after autologous stem cell transplantation. Looking at the study overall: Median doses per patient: a few ipilimumab, 8 or 9 nivolumab. The myeloma cohort included high-risk transplant-naive patients and patients relapsing within 3 years of a first autologous transplant.

Checkpoint therapy with ipilimumab 1 mg/kg began 14 to 28 days after transplant. Data came from immunoSEQ multiplex PCR; TCRdb stores just in-frame clones and leaves some out. The sample lists about 40,000 clones; about 91% were seen once. The CDR3 totals 13 residues. CDR1 SGHDT and CDR2 YYEEEE come from the germline V gene. V was clipped by 1 base and J by 2 bases, with 7 bases between them. The sample here was PBMCs, taken in a trial of ipilimumab plus nivolumab as post-transplant consolidation. The sequence was obtained from a male donor with multiple myeloma. V gene TRBV5-6 combines with J gene TRBJ2-7; possible D gene TRBD1, 6 bases. This CDR3 is CASSLRDTYEQYF. DNA for the CDR3: TGTGCCAGCAGCTTGCGGGACACCTACGAGCAGTACTTC.